This T cell receptor beta chain was documented in a study of Ad26.COV2.S vaccination and SARS-CoV-2 variants. Assay used: immunoSEQ multiplex PCR; TCRdb lists only in-frame clones, some missing. Of roughly 700,000 clones in the sample, around 90% were seen once. The CDR3 is 15 residues long. The J segment lost 5 bases and the V segment lost 5 bases, leaving 7 bases of the junction unmatched. Germline V CDR1 and CDR2: SGHRS, YFSETQ. Regarding treatment: roughly 18 received Ad26.COV2.S at low or high dose, single or two shots; about five received placebo; per-sample allocation not given. The samples were gathered on day 63 after the first injection of vaccine or placebo. The sample came from a Boston adult aged 18-55 years.

The source was peripheral blood, collected in a trial of Ad26.COV2.S vaccine versus placebo. The clonotype comes from a person between 18 and 59 years old who received the Ad26.COV2.S COVID-19 vaccine or a placebo. The chain uses TRBV5-1 and TRBJ2-3, with 11 bases matching TRBD1. The CDR3: CASRAWTGGEDTQYF. CDR3 bases: TGCGCCAGCAGGGCATGGACAGGGGGCGAAGATACGCAGTATTTT.